The sequence of this TCR beta chain was determined in a study of blood T cell repertoires in COVID-19. The V segment lost 3 bases and the J segment 6 bases; nucleotides outside the gene matches: 9. Per germline, CDR1 GTSNPN and CDR2 SVGIG (reference sequence). CDR3 size: 15 residues. Profiling relied on immunoSEQ multiplex PCR, and the TCRdb table lists in-frame clones only, not all of them. In the table there are some 150,000 clones, more than 80% of which are singletons. The chain combines TRBV30 with TRBJ2-3; 10 bases agree with TRBD2. The material sequenced was peripheral blood. The clonotype was recovered from a woman aged 55-70 years with active COVID-19. CDR3 sequence (DNA): TGTGCCTGGAGGCCGAGACTAGCGGGTAGGGATACGCAGTATTTT. This sequence encodes CAWRPRLAGRDTQYF.